This entry lists 18 T cell receptor beta chains sequenced from one sample in a study of tumor-infiltrating lymphocytes in primary liver carcinoma. Germline DNA was also extracted, with blood RNA taken from unsorted whole blood. The investigators made TCR beta cDNA from around 540 ng total RNA, using a constant-region primer. Nested multiplex PCR, run for three rounds with slightly modified ARM-PCR, yielded TCR beta libraries. PCR rounds one and two used TRBV1-TRBV30 forward primers with a C-beta reverse primer for approximately 11 cycles each. TCRdb fed the multiplex PCR reads into MiXCR, producing one record per CDR3 protein. The table lists 250,000 to 400,000 distinct CDR3 sequences, more than 55% of them singletons. Sequencing used peripheral blood. These receptors all stem from a man in his forties with primary liver carcinoma and hepatitis B virus infection.

In the case of this clonotype: Relative to the germline gene, one junction end is altered; a read error may explain this. The genes are TRBV29-1 and TRBJ2-1; D tentatively reads TRBD1 or TRBD2 (6 bases each). The CDR3 extends over 17 amino acids. Germline CDR1 reads SQVTM; CDR2 reads ANQGSEA. The CDR3 sequence: CIVETSGEQGHNNEQFF. The DNA for the CDR3 is TGCATCGTTGAAACCTCGGGGGAACAGGGTCACAATAATGAGCAGTTCTTC.

With regard to this clonotype: This may be a read error, as it is one base from a much larger clone. The rearrangement joins TRBV6-1 to TRBJ2-6, with D hard to call. CDR1 is MNHNS, CDR2 SASEGT, per germline. This CDR3 is 16 amino acids long. The CDR3 region is CASSPRTGSGTNVLTF. DNA for the CDR3: TGTGCCAGCAGTCCCCGGACCGGCTCTGGGACCAACGTCCTGACTTTC.

As to this clonotype: One end of the junction is discordant with germline, which a read error may explain. The chain has TRBV11-2 and TRBJ2-1; D not resolved. Germline CDR1 and CDR2: SGHAT and FQNNGV. This CDR3 region has 18 residues. The CDR3 protein is CASSLVPPPSSSWDEQLF. In DNA, the CDR3 is TGTGCCAGCAGTTTAGTCCCTCCTCCTAGTAGTAGTTGGGATGAGCAGCTCTTC.

This clonotype was detected ten times or more. The chain is built from TRBV6-2 or TRBV6-3 and TRBJ1-5, with a weak D call TRBD1 (5 bases). The CDR3 consists of 15 residues. Germline V gene lookup returns CDR1 MNHEY and CDR2 SVGEGT. The V and J ends lost 3 bases and 2 bases respectively, with 11 bases between them. CDR3 protein: CASSYAGEGNQPQHF. Written as DNA, the CDR3 is TGTGCCAGCAGTTATGCGGGGGAGGGCAATCAGCCCCAGCATTTT.

As concerns this clonotype: Relative to the germline gene, one junction end is altered; a read error may explain this. CDR3 protein: CASSLDTSRAASSYNEQSF. As DNA, the CDR3 is TGTGCCAGCAGCTTAGATACGAGTAGAGCGGCAAGCTCCTACAATGAGCAGTCCTTC. This sequence joins TRBV11-2 and TRBJ2-1; D possibly corresponds to TRBD2 (5 bases). Germline CDR1 is SGHAT and CDR2 is FQNNGV. The CDR3 is made up of 19 amino acids.

Points on this clonotype: This CDR3 fails to terminate in the conserved phenylalanine or tryptophan, so it likely reflects a read error. The DNA is omitted, as the CDR3 cannot be located on it reliably, and the CDR3 follows TCRdb's listing. The chain employs TRBV12-3 or TRBV12-4 and TRBJ2-7; no check of the table's D call, TRBD1, against the DNA was made. The CDR3 is 14 residues long, counting both termini. The CDR3: CASAKGGQFYEQYL.

A remark on this clonotype: One junction end does not reproduce the germline sequence, and a read error may be involved. This rearrangement joins TRBV12-3 or TRBV12-4 to TRBJ2-5, with 7 nucleotides matching TRBD2. This CDR3 is built from 15 residues. DNA of the CDR3: TGTGCCAGCAGTCACGGGAGGCGGGCTGAAGAGATCCAGTACTTC. Its translation is CASSHGRRAEEIQYF.

The sample holds one count of this clonotype. The chain has TRBV11-2 and TRBJ2-2; no reliable D call. The germline V gene has CDR1 SGHAT and CDR2 FQNNGV. The V end was cut by 3 bases, the J end by 7 bases, with 12 bases between. The CDR3 loop spans 14 amino acids. CDR3 nucleotides: TGTGCCAGCAGCTTGCTCTCTCAGGTCGGGGAGCTGTTTTTT. It codes for CASSLLSQVGELFF. Full variable domain (rest looked up from reference TRBV11-2 and TRBJ2-2): EAGVAQSPRYKIIEKRQSVAFWCNPISGHATLYWYQQILGQGPKLLIQFQNNGVVDDSQLPKDRFSAERLKGVDSTLKIQPAKLEDSAVYLCASSLLSQVGELFFGEGSRLTVL.

As to this clonotype: The junction departs from germline at one end; a sequencing error may be responsible. This sequence joins TRBV12-3 or TRBV12-4 and TRBJ2-7; no definite D call. The CDR3 runs 13 residues. The CDR3 region is CARSLKQFYEQYF. In DNA form, the CDR3 reads TGTGCCAGGAGTTTAAAACAGTTCTACGAGCAGTACTTC.

Notes on this clonotype: A read error is possible here, since a much larger clone lies one base away. The rearrangement joins TRBV11-2 to TRBJ2-1; no clear D. The germline CDR1 and CDR2 sequences are SGHAT and FQNNGV. V was trimmed by 4 bases and J by 7 bases, leaving 11 bases between them. The CDR3 runs to 13 residues. Here the CDR3 reads CASSSDRLNEQFF. DNA for the CDR3: TGTGCCAGCAGCTCAGATAGGTTAAATGAGCAGTTCTTC.

This clonotype has only a few counts. It may be a read error: a sequence one base away is much more abundant. The chain is built from TRBV4-2 and TRBJ2-1; perhaps TRBD2 as D (6 bases). Germline loops: CDR1 LGHNA, CDR2 YNFKEQ. This CDR3 comprises 18 residues. For the CDR3, the DNA is TGTGCCAGCTGCCAAGATCTGGTGGGGGAGGTCGGATACAATGAGCAGTTCTTC. Its translation is CASCQDLVGEVGYNEQFF.

Worth noting for this clonotype: A read error may explain this, as a much larger clone is one base away. V gene TRBV12-3 or TRBV12-4 combines with J gene TRBJ2-1; TRBD1 is a possible D gene (6 bases). The CDR3 covers 14 residues. The CDR3: CASSQQGWSDEQLF. The CDR3 DNA is TGTGCCAGCAGTCAACAGGGTTGGTCGGATGAGCAGCTCTTC.

As to this clonotype: A read error may explain this, as a much larger clone is one base away. This chain joins TRBV6-1 and TRBJ2-1; D remains unclear. Per the germline V gene, CDR1 is MNHNS and CDR2 is SASEGT. V dropped 2 bases and J dropped 14 bases, with 13 bases sitting between them. The CDR3 totals 12 residues. CDR3 bases: TGTGCCAGCAGTGAACGGCAGTTAGTGAAGTTCTTC. Its translation is CASSERQLVKFF.

Concerning this clonotype: This likely stems from a read error, as it lies one base from a far larger clone. The CDR3 does not end in the conserved phenylalanine or tryptophan, so this is likely a read error. J is TRBJ1-1 and V is TRBV12-3 or TRBV12-4; perhaps TRBD1 as D (6 bases). The V end was cut by 2 bases, the J end by 5 bases, with 6 bases between. The CDR3 covers 12 residues. The CDR3 reads CASSLQGTEAFV. The CDR3 region has the DNA TGTGCCAGCAGTTTACAGGGGACTGAAGCTTTCGTT.

This clonotype showed up just a few times. A single base separates this from a much larger clone, so it may be a read error. The genes are TRBV29-1 and TRBJ2-6; TRBD1 matches 8 bases. CDR3 length equals 15 residues. Germline assignment: CDR1 SQVTM and CDR2 ANQGSEA. Here the CDR3 DNA reads TGCAGCGTCCAATCGCAGGGGGCTGGGACCAACGTCCTGACTTTC. Translation: CSVQSQGAGTNVLTF. Full variable domain (outside the CDR3, taken from reference TRBV29-1 and TRBJ2-6): SAVISQKPSRDICQRGTSLTIQCQVDSQVTMMFWYRQQPGQSLTLIATANQGSEATYESGFVIDKFPISRPNLTFSTLTVSNMSPEDSSIYLCSVQSQGAGTNVLTFGAGSRLTVL.

The chain joins TRBV29-1 to TRBJ2-1; 7 nucleotides agree with TRBD2. Trimming removed 4 bases from V and 5 bases from J; junction bases left unmatched: 11. From germline, CDR1 is SQVTM and CDR2 ANQGSEA. This CDR3 has 15 residues. CDR3 loop: CSVGGTNGSNNEQFF. In DNA form, the CDR3 reads TGCAGCGTTGGCGGGACTAATGGTTCAAACAATGAGCAGTTCTTC.

For this clonotype: One base away lies a much larger clone, so this may be a sequencing read error. The chain combines TRBV28 with TRBJ2-5, with D possibly being TRBD2 (5 bases). CDR3 length: 15 residues. Germline CDR1 reads MDHEN; CDR2 reads SYDVKM. The germline V and J ends were trimmed by 9 bases and 1 base, with 18 bases remaining between them. The CDR3 DNA follows: TGTGCCAGTCATTTGGCTATCGGGGTCCAAGAGACCCAGTACTTC. It translates to CASHLAIGVQETQYF.

Only a few counts were recorded for this clonotype. A read error may account for a junction end that differs from germline. The V and J genes are TRBV29-1 and TRBJ1-1; no definite D call. This CDR3 has 11 amino acids. Germline loops: CDR1 SQVTM, CDR2 ANQGSEA. CDR3 sequence (DNA): TGCAACGTCCGCGATAACACTGAAGCTTTCTTC. It encodes CNVRDNTEAFF.